The 6 T cell receptor beta chains below were found in one sample sequenced in a study of glioma-infiltrating T cells after dendritic cell vaccination. The repertoire was sequenced with immunoSEQ multiplex PCR; TCRdb's copy has only in-frame clones and lacks some. The sample includes roughly 570 clones, roughly 88% seen only once; the top ten take under 13%. Sequencing was performed on tumor tissue, taken before dendritic cell vaccination. The receptors stem from a human donor with glioblastoma.

This chain uses TRBV27 with TRBJ2-7; TRBD2 agrees at 8 bases. In germline, CDR1 is MNHEY, CDR2 SMNVEV (reference sequence). V lost 3 bases to trimming and J lost 4 bases; unmatched junction nucleotides: 26. The CDR3 spans 21 residues. The CDR3 protein is CASSFSDLKSTGGRNSYEQYF. CDR3 nucleotide sequence: TGTGCCAGCAGTTTTTCAGACCTTAAAAGTACGGGGGGGCGCAACTCATACGAGCAGTACTTC.

The rearrangement links TRBV6-5 to TRBJ2-3; D is undetermined. The CDR3 covers 11 residues. Looked up from germline, CDR1 is MNHEY and CDR2 is SVGAGI. The V and J ends lost 4 bases and 7 bases respectively, with 6 bases between them. CDR3 sequence (DNA): TGTGCCAGCAGTTCGTTTAATACGCAGTATTTT. Amino acid sequence: CASSSFNTQYF.

The chain carries TRBV6-1 and TRBJ2-7; weak D call: TRBD1 (5 bases). Germline loops: CDR1 MNHNS, CDR2 SASEGT. This CDR3 is built from 13 residues. Trimming removed 6 bases from V and 1 base from J, with 10 bases in between. The CDR3 loop is CASSLTESYEQYF. The CDR3 DNA follows: TGTGCCAGCAGCCTGACAGAATCCTACGAGCAGTACTTC.

The genes are TRBV5-5 and TRBJ2-7, with 12 bases lining up with TRBD2. The CDR3 totals 14 residues. CDR1 and CDR2 from the germline V gene are SGHKS and YYEKEE (reference sequence). V trimming: 4 bases; J trimming: 3 bases; junction bases outside the gene matches: 2. The CDR3 loop reads CASSGTSGHYEQYF. The CDR3 coding sequence is TGTGCCAGCAGCGGGACTAGCGGGCACTACGAGCAGTACTTC. Using reference TRBV5-5 and TRBJ2-7 for the parts outside the CDR3, the full variable domain is DAGVTQSPTHLIKTRGQQVTLRCSPISGHKSVSWYQQVLGQGPQFIFQYYEKEERGRGNFPDRFSARQFPNYSSELNVNALLLGDSALYLCASSGTSGHYEQYFGPGTRLTVT.

In nucleotides, the CDR3 is TGTGCCAGCAGCGTACTCGGGGGGCTGGGCACAGATACGCAGTATTTT. This translates into CASSVLGGLGTDTQYF. The V call is TRBV9, the J call TRBJ2-3; TRBD2 might be the D (7 bases). Germline assignment: CDR1 SGDLS and CDR2 YYNGEE. This CDR3 has 16 residues. Trimming left V 1 base short and J 1 base short, with 13 bases between.

The chain recombines TRBV7-2 with TRBJ2-5; weak D call: TRBD1 (5 bases). Germline-derived CDR1 and CDR2 are SGHTA and FQGNSA. The length of the CDR3 is 15 residues. Trimming took off 3 bases at V and 2 bases at J, with 13 bases between the two ends. CDR3 sequence reads: CASSFSSAGQETQYF. CDR3 DNA sequence: TGTGCCAGCAGCTTCTCGTCGGCAGGGCAAGAGACCCAGTACTTC.